The 21 T cell receptor beta chains listed next were all sequenced from one sample in a study of human T cells and chemical hapten exposure. Documented time point: patch test 1, 2 weeks after DPC sensitization. Specified treatment: therapeutic diphenylcyclopropenone sensitization with weekly scalp DPC. From the RACE reads, TCRdb called clonotypes with MiXCR, one entry per CDR3 protein. In the table there are under 200,000 distinct CDR3 sequences, more than 14% of which are singletons. Source: whole blood, taken in connection with sensitization to the hapten diphenylcyclopropenone (DPC). The source is a woman in her twenties or thirties with alopecia areata. Some clones in this sample may be carry-over from other donors' samples.

There are a few counts of this clonotype. The J gene is TRBJ2-1, the V gene TRBV10-1, with D possibly being TRBD1 (5 bases). The V end was cut by 8 bases, the J end by 7 bases, with 15 bases between. The CDR3 covers 13 residues. Germline loops: CDR1 WNHNN, CDR2 SYGVQD (reference sequence). CDR3: CASSRSGRNEQFF. In DNA form, the CDR3 reads TGCGCCAGCTCCCGGTCAGGGCGGAATGAGCAGTTCTTC.

This clonotype showed up many times. The chain links TRBV12-3 or TRBV12-4 to TRBJ1-4; D not resolved. The CDR3 has 12 residues. Trimming took 1 base from V and 12 from J, leaving 9 bases between them. Written as DNA, the CDR3 is TGTGCCAGCAGTTTAGGTTTTGAGGAACTGTTTTTT. Amino acid sequence: CASSLGFEELFF.

This clonotype was detected a few times. This sequence joins TRBV29-1 and TRBJ2-1, with a weak D call TRBD2 (7 bases). This CDR3 region has 12 residues. Germline V gives CDR1 SQVTM, CDR2 ANQGSEA. V dropped 3 bases and J dropped 9 bases, with 12 bases sitting between them. CDR3 residues: CSVEGGTLEQFF. The DNA of the CDR3 is TGCAGCGTTGAGGGGGGGACACTTGAGCAGTTCTTC.

The chain is built from TRBV7-2 and TRBJ1-5, with D perhaps matching TRBD1 (6 bases). V lost 5 bases, J lost 6 bases, and 20 bases lay in between. This CDR3 comprises 16 residues. CDR1 is SGHTA, CDR2 FQGNSA, per germline. The CDR3 spells CASSQQMTGAFQPQHF. CDR3 DNA sequence: TGTGCCAGCAGCCAGCAGATGACAGGCGCTTTTCAGCCCCAGCATTTT.

The chain is built from TRBV11-2 and TRBJ2-5; no reliable D call. In germline, CDR1 is SGHAT, CDR2 FQNNGV. V was trimmed by 5 bases and J by 4 bases, leaving 11 bases between them. CDR3 length: 13 residues. CDR3 bases: TGTGCCAGCAGCCCCCGCTTTGGAGAGACCCAGTACTTC. The encoded protein is CASSPRFGETQYF.

This clonotype was seen many times. V is TRBV28 and J is TRBJ2-7; TRBD1 aligns across 9 bases. The CDR3 consists of 16 residues. CDR1 is MDHEN and CDR2 is SYDVKM in the germline V gene. V shed 3 bases and J 6 bases; nucleotides not matched to a gene: 12. Here the CDR3 reads CASSFPTGQGSSEQYF. DNA for the CDR3: TGTGCCAGCAGTTTCCCTACTGGACAGGGGAGCTCCGAGCAGTACTTC.

This clonotype has a handful of counts. The rearrangement joins TRBV12-3 or TRBV12-4 to TRBJ2-1; 10 nucleotides match TRBD1. The CDR3 totals 17 residues. With 6 bases clipped from V and 9 bases from J, the junction kept 17 bases outside the gene matches. CDR3 DNA: TGTGCCAGCAGCCATACAAATCCCGGGACAGGGGACGGTGAGCAGTTCTTC. Protein: CASSHTNPGTGDGEQFF.

This clonotype was detected ten times or more. The chain recombines TRBV7-8 with TRBJ1-1; D perhaps matches TRBD1 (5 bases). The V end lost 4 bases, the J end lost 1 base, and 16 bases lay between the germline ends. The V gene's germline CDR1 is SGHVS and CDR2 FQNEAQ. CDR3 length: 16 amino acids. The CDR3: CASSSRDSLRNTEAFF. The CDR3 nucleotides read TGTGCCAGCAGCTCCCGGGACTCACTAAGGAACACTGAAGCTTTCTTT.

This clonotype was counted a few times. J is TRBJ2-3 and V is TRBV6-1; D is possibly TRBD1 (6 bases). The germline CDR1 and CDR2 sequences are MNHNS and SASEGT. V dropped 5 bases and J dropped 9 bases, with 18 bases sitting between them. There are 14 residues in the CDR3. CDR3 amino acids: CASSKGTPMGTQYF. The CDR3 DNA is TGTGCCAGCAGTAAGGGGACACCGATGGGGACGCAGTATTTT.

This clonotype was counted at least ten times. The genes are TRBV20-1 and TRBJ2-4; D might be TRBD1 (5 bases). The CDR3 is made up of 15 amino acids. Germline V gene data show CDR1 as DFQATT and CDR2 as SNEGSKA (reference sequence). V was shortened by 4 bases and J by 0 bases, with 13 bases between the two germline ends. The CDR3 sequence: CSAITGLLAKNIQYF. The CDR3 DNA sequence: TGCAGTGCTATTACAGGCTTGTTAGCCAAAAACATTCAGTACTTC.

There are many counts of this clonotype. The chain has TRBV6-2 or TRBV6-3 and TRBJ2-7; tentatively, D is TRBD1 or TRBD2 (6 bases each). The CDR3 length is 18 residues. The V and J ends lost 6 bases and 0 bases respectively, with 24 bases between them. Germline loops: CDR1 MNHEY, CDR2 SVGEGT. The CDR3 DNA is TGTGCCAGCAGCCCTGGGCTGAAGGGGGGCCTAAGCTCCTACGAGCAGTACTTC. Protein product: CASSPGLKGGLSSYEQYF.

The chain carries TRBV5-1 and TRBJ2-7; D not resolved. The V gene's germline CDR1 is SGHRS and CDR2 YFSETQ. The V end was cut by 1 base, the J end by 3 bases, with 11 bases between. The CDR3 runs 14 residues. The CDR3 here is CASSLYQSHYEQYF. The CDR3 region has the DNA TGCGCCAGCAGCTTGTACCAGAGTCACTACGAGCAGTACTTC. The full variable domain, in which reference TRBV5-1 and TRBJ2-7 provide the parts outside the CDR3, is KAGVTQTPRYLIKTRGQQVTLSCSPISGHRSVSWYQQTPGQGLQFLFEYFSETQRNKGNFPGRFSGRQFSNSRSEMNVSTLELGDSALYLCASSLYQSHYEQYFGPGTRLTVT.

This clonotype was seen repeatedly, ten times or more. The V and J genes are TRBV7-2 and TRBJ2-7; TRBD2 might be the D (6 bases). This CDR3 comprises 13 residues. Germline V gene data show CDR1 as SGHTA and CDR2 as FQGNSA. V gave up 6 bases and J gave up 1 base, with 10 bases separating them. The CDR3 is CASSAGGSYEQYF. CDR3 nucleotide sequence: TGTGCCAGCAGTGCCGGGGGATCCTACGAGCAGTACTTC. Variable domain in full (rest from reference TRBV7-2 and TRBJ2-7): GAGVSQSPSNKVTEKGKDVELRCDPISGHTALYWYRQSLGQGLEFLIYFQGNSAPDKSGLPSDRFSAERTGGSVSTLTIQRTQQEDSAVYLCASSAGGSYEQYFGPGTRLTVT.

This clonotype was picked up a small number of times. The J gene is TRBJ2-1, the V gene TRBV12-3 or TRBV12-4; a weak D match, TRBD2 (6 bases). The CDR3 has 14 residues. V was trimmed by 1 base and J by 6 bases, leaving 10 bases between them. CDR3 sequence (DNA): TGTGCCAGCAGTTTAGGCGGAGGGGCCAATGAGCAGTTCTTC. Its protein product is CASSLGGGANEQFF.

This clonotype was found a few times. The V and J genes are TRBV6-2 or TRBV6-3 and TRBJ2-7; tentative D call: TRBD1 (5 bases). V was cut by 4 bases and J by 6 bases, with 13 bases left in between. The germline CDR1 and CDR2 sequences are MNHEY and SVGEGT. CDR3 size: 13 residues. For the CDR3, the DNA is TGTGCCAGCAGTTTTGCAGGGCCGGGCGAGCAGTACTTC. Its translation is CASSFAGPGEQYF.

This clonotype was counted only a few times. This chain joins TRBV20-1 and TRBJ2-7; TRBD2 might be the D (5 bases). Trimming removed 0 bases at V and 2 bases at J, with 14 bases between. Germline V gene lookup returns CDR1 DFQATT and CDR2 SNEGSKA (reference sequence). The CDR3 covers 15 residues. The CDR3 here is CSARDRSSGPYEQYF. The CDR3 DNA reads as TGCAGTGCTAGAGATAGATCCAGCGGACCCTACGAGCAGTACTTC.

A few counts support this clonotype. The V gene is TRBV18, the J gene TRBJ2-3; D not certain. The CDR3 is made up of 12 amino acids. The V and J ends lost 4 bases and 6 bases respectively, with 8 bases between them. CDR1 is KGHSH, CDR2 LQKENI, per germline. The CDR3 reads CASSRRWDTQYF. The CDR3 DNA sequence: TGTGCCAGCTCACGCCGCTGGGATACGCAGTATTTT.

This clonotype came up a few times. The V and J genes are TRBV7-3 and TRBJ2-3; TRBD1 or TRBD2 may be the D gene (5 bases each). The V end was cut by 1 base, the J end by 9 bases, with 8 bases between. Germline V gene data show CDR1 as SGHTA and CDR2 as FQGTGA. CDR3 length: 12 amino acids. CDR3 sequence reads: CASSLRGSTQYF. DNA of the CDR3: TGTGCCAGCAGCTTAAGGGGGAGCACGCAGTATTTT.

This clonotype was seen many times. The chain uses TRBV3-2 and TRBJ2-6; the table's D call, TRBD1, was not checked against the DNA. TRBV3-2 is shown as a pseudogene. This CDR3 has 19 amino acids. CDR3 DNA sequence: TGTGCCAGCAGCCACCCCAACAGGGGTCAACTCTCTGGGGCCAACGTCCTGACTTTC. Translated: CASSHPNRGQLSGANVLTF.

The rearrangement uses TRBV20-1 and TRBJ2-7, with D perhaps assigned TRBD1 or TRBD2 (5 bases each). Trimming shortened V by 5 bases and J by 5 bases, and 22 bases separated the two germline ends. Germline V gives CDR1 DFQATT, CDR2 SNEGSKA (reference sequence). The CDR3 has 15 amino acids. CDR3 sequence: CSAHPGTTLRDEQYF. CDR3 DNA sequence: TGCAGTGCTCACCCCGGGACCACCCTCAGGGACGAGCAGTACTTC.

This clonotype was counted only a few times. The chain is built from TRBV12-3 or TRBV12-4 and TRBJ2-7, with D unclear. Trimming took off 8 bases at V and 4 bases at J, with 9 bases between the two ends. The CDR3 sequence is 11 residues long. The CDR3 sequence: CASGVGYEQYF. The CDR3 DNA reads as TGTGCCAGCGGGGTTGGGTACGAGCAGTACTTC.